These T cell receptor beta chains were read from a single sample in a study of cytomegalovirus exposure and HLA in healthy donors. Only in-frame clones appear in the TCRdb table, and some are missing; sequencing was by immunoSEQ multiplex PCR. The sample shows about 170,000 clones, more than 80% of them seen only once. The specimen sequenced was PBMCs. These receptors came from a woman aged 18-29 years in good health and CMV-seronegative. Both conserved end residues are part of each CDR3.

v_gene,j_gene,CDR3aa
TRBV19,TRBJ2-7,CASSRTGTSYEQYF
TRBV29-1,TRBJ2-1,CSVAWLAGGPNNEQFF
TRBV28,TRBJ2-1,CASSPGGGGSYNEQFF
TRBV5-4,TRBJ1-2,CASSLVNQDYGYTF
TRBV18,TRBJ1-1,CASSPISLTESTEAFF
TRBV9,TRBJ1-2,CASSPLTEGGYTF
TRBV28,TRBJ2-7,CASMTGVLSYEQYF
TRBV15,TRBJ2-7,CATSRDRQAYEQYF
TRBV9,TRBJ2-3,CASSETSGRVTDTQYF
TRBV27,TRBJ1-5,CASSPGMYQPQHF
TRBV7-3,TRBJ2-7,CASSPGTSGRWDEQYF
TRBV4-1,TRBJ2-7,CASSQLDIVPYAREQYF
TRBV28,TRBJ2-3,CASSPGDLAVDTQYF
TRBV11-3,TRBJ2-1,CASSLGGGLVDNEQFF
TRBV5-5,TRBJ2-1,CASSVSPGGLYNEQFF
TRBV7-9,TRBJ1-1,CASSPGQVRTEAFF
TRBV19,TRBJ2-6,CASSVSGLRSGANVLTF
TRBV4-2,TRBJ1-6,CASSQDLVGVYSPLHF
TRBV27,TRBJ2-1,CASSSIIAGVTYNEQFF
TRBV14,TRBJ1-3,CASSLLSGTRNTIYF
TRBV5-1,TRBJ2-7,CASSVGQGGVSNYEQYF
TRBV9,TRBJ1-1,CASSVEGGWNTEAFF
TRBV6-1,TRBJ2-1,CASSATSLNEQFF
TRBV29-1,TRBJ2-7,CSVEDWASGRAGEQYF
TRBV27,TRBJ2-3,CASSPLATYTDTQYF
TRBV28,TRBJ2-1,CASRLAGGPNEQFF
TRBV5-3,TRBJ1-5,CARSQTPIGTANQPQHF
TRBV25-1,TRBJ1-1,CASSVSGSAEAFF
TRBV7-9,TRBJ2-1,CASSLAGVGLAGEEFF
TRBV30,TRBJ2-7,CAWSVGTASYEQYF
TRBV5-1,TRBJ2-5,CASSFQHGETQYF
TRBV4-3,TRBJ2-7,CASSPRDRFYEQYF
TRBV4-2,TRBJ2-7,CASSQEAGSPSYEQYF
TRBV4-3,TRBJ2-3,CASSQSLYSTDTQYF
TRBV11-3,TRBJ1-1,CASSGTGAEAFF
TRBV14,TRBJ2-7,CASSLSGRSPYEQYF
TRBV9,TRBJ1-2,CASSGGANYGYTF
TRBV28,TRBJ1-2,CASSSPAGVYGYTF
TRBV4-1,TRBJ2-2,CASSSEGDTGELFF
TRBV7-9,TRBJ2-7,CASSLDVRGYEQYF
TRBV5-4,TRBJ2-1,CASSPGGERDEQFF
TRBV7-8,TRBJ2-5,CASSSLTSGRFQETQYF
TRBV7-3,TRBJ2-3,CASSLGGQPGKDTQYF
TRBV4-3,TRBJ2-7,CASSQQPPTGPETGGYEQYF
TRBV27,TRBJ1-1,CASRLQGADTEAFF
TRBV14,TRBJ1-1,CASSQGQGIIKTEAFF
TRBV6-4,TRBJ2-2,CASSVNTDTGELFF
TRBV4-1,TRBJ2-7,CASSPTNFLGGSSYEQYF
TRBV6-5,TRBJ1-5,CASSGWAGNQPQHF
TRBV5-6,TRBJ2-7,CASSLLREQYF
TRBV10-3,TRBJ2-7,CAIRTSPDYEQYF
TRBV7-2,.,CATGTSGMGSYEQYF
TRBV21-1,TRBJ1-2,CASSKKTAYGYTF
TRBV6-5,TRBJ2-1,CASSPRLGSYNEQFF
TRBV27,TRBJ1-2,CASSKTDRNGYTF
TRBV7-2,TRBJ2-1,CASSQDRSSYNEQFF
TRBV15,TRBJ2-7,CATSRDKRRMGRTHEQYF
TRBV6-1,TRBJ2-3,CASSGLSRTDTQYF